The sequence of this T cell receptor (beta chain) was determined in a study of blood T cell repertoires in COVID-19. About the study: Both acute and convalescent COVID-19 samples were obtained from the United States, Italy and Spain. T cells, B-cell-depleted T cells, or PBMCs provided the cDNA or gDNA that served as material.

Germline lookup yields CDR1 MDHEN and CDR2 SYDVKM. Trimming took 3 bases from V and 3 from J, leaving 12 bases between them. The CDR3 consists of 14 residues. Source study methods: Scientists estimated how many nucleated cells there were by amplifying reference gene primers. Repertoires were generated with immunoSEQ multiplex PCR, while TCRdb's copy carries only in-frame clones and drops some. V and J calls plus clone size are reproduced from that table; the DNA served to infer D and trimming. The sample has 150,000 to 200,000 clones, 88% seen once. The rearrangement uses TRBV28 and TRBJ2-7; D may be TRBD2 (6 bases). Specimen: peripheral blood. This TCR was sampled from a man aged 40-50 years with active or convalescent COVID-19. This CDR3 is CASSFRGLGYEQYF. Written as DNA, the CDR3 is TGTGCCAGCAGTTTTCGGGGGTTAGGCTACGAGCAGTACTTC.